The T cell receptor (beta chain) under discussion was sequenced for a study of blood T cell repertoires in COVID-19. Original analysis: Amplification with reference gene primers provided the estimates of nucleated cell counts. TCRdb's table, derived via immunoSEQ multiplex PCR, lists solely in-frame clones and lacks some. V and J calls plus clone size are reproduced from that table; the DNA served to infer D and trimming. This table has about 150,000 clones, 80% to 90% appearing once. What was sequenced was peripheral blood. This TCR was recovered from a woman aged 55 to 70 with COVID-19, enrolled during active disease.

As DNA, the CDR3 is TGTGCCAGCAGCCTGAGACAGGGAGTATACAATGAGCAGTTCTTC. It encodes CASSLRQGVYNEQFF. The gene calls are TRBV11-3 and TRBJ2-1; 7 bases agree with TRBD1. V lost 5 bases to trimming and J lost 4 bases; unmatched junction nucleotides: 8. Germline V gene sequence: CDR1 SGHNT, CDR2 YENEEA. This CDR3 is built from 15 residues.